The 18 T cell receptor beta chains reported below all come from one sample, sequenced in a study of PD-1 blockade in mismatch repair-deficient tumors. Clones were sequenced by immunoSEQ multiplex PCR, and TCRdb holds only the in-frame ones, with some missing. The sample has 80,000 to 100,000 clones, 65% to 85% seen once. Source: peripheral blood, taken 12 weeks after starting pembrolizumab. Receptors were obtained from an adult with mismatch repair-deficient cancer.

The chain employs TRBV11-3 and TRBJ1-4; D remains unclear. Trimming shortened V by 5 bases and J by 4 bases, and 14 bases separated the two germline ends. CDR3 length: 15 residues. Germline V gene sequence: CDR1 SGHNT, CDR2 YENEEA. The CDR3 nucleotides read TGTGCCAGCAGCACATCCGGGAGCATTAATGAAAAACTGTTTTTT. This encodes CASSTSGSINEKLFF.

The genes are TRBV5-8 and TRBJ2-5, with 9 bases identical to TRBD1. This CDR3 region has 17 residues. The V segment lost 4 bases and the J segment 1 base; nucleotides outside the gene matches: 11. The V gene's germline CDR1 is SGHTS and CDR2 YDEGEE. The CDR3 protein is CASSLTRQGESQETQYF. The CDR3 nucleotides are TGTGCCAGCAGCCTCACAAGACAGGGGGAATCCCAAGAGACCCAGTACTTC. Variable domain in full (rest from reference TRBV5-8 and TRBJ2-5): EAGVTQSPTHLIKTRGQQATLRCSPISGHTSVYWYQQALGLGLQFLLWYDEGEERNRGNFPPRFSGRQFPNYSSELNVNALELEDSALYLCASSLTRQGESQETQYFGPGTRLLVL.

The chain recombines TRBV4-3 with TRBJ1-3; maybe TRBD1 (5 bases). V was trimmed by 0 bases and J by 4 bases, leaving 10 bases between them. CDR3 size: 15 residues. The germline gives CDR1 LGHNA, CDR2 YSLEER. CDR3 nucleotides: TGCGCCAGCAGCCAAGATGCAGGGTTGGGAAACACCATATATTTT. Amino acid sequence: CASSQDAGLGNTIYF.

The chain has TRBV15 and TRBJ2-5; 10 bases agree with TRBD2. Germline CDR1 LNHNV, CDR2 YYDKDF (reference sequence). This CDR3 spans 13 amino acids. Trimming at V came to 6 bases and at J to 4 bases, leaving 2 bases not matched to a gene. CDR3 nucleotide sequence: TGTGCCACCAGGAGGACTAGCGGAGAGACCCAGTACTTC. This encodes CATRRTSGETQYF.

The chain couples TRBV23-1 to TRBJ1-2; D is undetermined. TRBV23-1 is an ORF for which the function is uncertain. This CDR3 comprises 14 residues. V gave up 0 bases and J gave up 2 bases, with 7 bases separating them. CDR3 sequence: CASSQSPENYGYTF. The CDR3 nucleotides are TGCGCCAGCAGTCAATCGCCGGAAAACTATGGCTACACCTTC.

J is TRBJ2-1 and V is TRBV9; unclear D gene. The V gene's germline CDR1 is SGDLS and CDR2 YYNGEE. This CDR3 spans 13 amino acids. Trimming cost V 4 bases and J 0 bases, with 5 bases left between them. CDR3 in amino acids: CASSPPSYNEQFF. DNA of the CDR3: TGTGCCAGCAGCCCCCCCTCCTACAATGAGCAGTTCTTC.

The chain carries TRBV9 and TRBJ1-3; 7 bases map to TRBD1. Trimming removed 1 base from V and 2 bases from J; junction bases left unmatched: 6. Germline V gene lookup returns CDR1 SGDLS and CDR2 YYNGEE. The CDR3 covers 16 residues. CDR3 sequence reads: CASSVSGQPPGNTIYF. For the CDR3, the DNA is TGTGCCAGCAGCGTATCGGGACAGCCGCCTGGAAACACCATATATTTT.

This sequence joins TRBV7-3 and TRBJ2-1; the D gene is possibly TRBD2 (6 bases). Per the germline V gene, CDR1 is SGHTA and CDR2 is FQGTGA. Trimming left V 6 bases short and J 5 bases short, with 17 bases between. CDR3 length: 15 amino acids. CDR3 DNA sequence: TGTGCCAGCAGTCGAAGCGGGCGATGGGACAATGAGCAGTTCTTC. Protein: CASSRSGRWDNEQFF.

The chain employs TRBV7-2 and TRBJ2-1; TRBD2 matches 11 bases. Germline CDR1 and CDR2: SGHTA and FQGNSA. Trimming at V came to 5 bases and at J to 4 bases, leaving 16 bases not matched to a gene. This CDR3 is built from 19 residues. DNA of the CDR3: TGTGCCAGCAGCATCGCCGGGGGTAGCGGGAGGGCCGGGTACAATGAGCAGTTCTTC. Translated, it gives CASSIAGGSGRAGYNEQFF.

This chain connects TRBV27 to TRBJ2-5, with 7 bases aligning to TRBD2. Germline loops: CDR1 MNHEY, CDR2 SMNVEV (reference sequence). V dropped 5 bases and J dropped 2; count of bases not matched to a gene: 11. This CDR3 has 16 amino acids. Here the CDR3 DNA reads TGTGCCAGCAGTCGGCCCCACCGGGGGGAACAAGAGACCCAGTACTTC. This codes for CASSRPHRGEQETQYF.

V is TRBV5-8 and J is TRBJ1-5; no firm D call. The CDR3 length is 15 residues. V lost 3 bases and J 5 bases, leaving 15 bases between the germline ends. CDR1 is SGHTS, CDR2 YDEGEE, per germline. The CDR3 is CASSWARGPDQPQHF. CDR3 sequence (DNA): TGTGCCAGCAGCTGGGCTCGAGGGCCTGATCAGCCCCAGCATTTT.

The CDR3 nucleotides read TGTGCCAGCGGGCCAGGGGGAAGCAATCAGCCCCAGCATTTT. Translation gives CASGPGGSNQPQHF. The V and J genes are TRBV28 and TRBJ1-5, with 7 positions matching TRBD1. Germline values: CDR1 MDHEN, CDR2 SYDVKM. Unmatched junction bases numbered 5, after V lost 8 bases and J lost 1 base. The CDR3 runs to 14 residues.

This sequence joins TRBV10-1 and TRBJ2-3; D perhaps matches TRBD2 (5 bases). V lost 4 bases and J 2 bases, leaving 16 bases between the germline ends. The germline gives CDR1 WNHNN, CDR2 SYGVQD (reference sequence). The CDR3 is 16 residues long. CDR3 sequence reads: CASSGSPGLFTDTQYF. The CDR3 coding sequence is TGCGCCAGCAGTGGGTCCCCCGGACTTTTCACAGATACGCAGTATTTT.

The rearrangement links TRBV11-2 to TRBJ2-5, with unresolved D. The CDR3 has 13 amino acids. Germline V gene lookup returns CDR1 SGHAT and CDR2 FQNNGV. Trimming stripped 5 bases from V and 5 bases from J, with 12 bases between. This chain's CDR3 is CASSRGSGETQYF. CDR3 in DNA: TGTGCCAGCAGCCGTGGGTCCGGGGAGACCCAGTACTTC.

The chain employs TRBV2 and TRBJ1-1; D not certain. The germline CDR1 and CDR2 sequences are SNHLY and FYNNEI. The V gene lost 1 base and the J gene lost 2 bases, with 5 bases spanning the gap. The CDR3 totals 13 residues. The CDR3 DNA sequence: TGTGCCAGCAGTGAAGACTTAAACACTGAAGCTTTCTTT. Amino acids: CASSEDLNTEAFF.

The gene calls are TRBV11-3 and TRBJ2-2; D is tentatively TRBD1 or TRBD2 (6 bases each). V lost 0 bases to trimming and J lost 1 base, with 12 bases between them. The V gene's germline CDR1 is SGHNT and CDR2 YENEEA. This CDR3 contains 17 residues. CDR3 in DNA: TGTGCCAGCAGCTTAGATTTCGGGGGCTTGAACACCGGGGAGCTGTTTTTT. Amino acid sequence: CASSLDFGGLNTGELFF.

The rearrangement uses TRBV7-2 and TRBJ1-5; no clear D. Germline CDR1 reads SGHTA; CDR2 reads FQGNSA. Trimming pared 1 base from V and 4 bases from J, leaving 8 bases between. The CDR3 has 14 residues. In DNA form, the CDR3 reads TGTGCCAGCAGCTTAGTTCACCAGAATCAGCCCCAGCATTTT. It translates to CASSLVHQNQPQHF.

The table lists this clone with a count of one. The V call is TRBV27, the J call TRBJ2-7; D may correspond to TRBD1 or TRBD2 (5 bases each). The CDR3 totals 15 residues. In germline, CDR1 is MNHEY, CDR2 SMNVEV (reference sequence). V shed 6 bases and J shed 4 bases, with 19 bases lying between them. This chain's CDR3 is CASSLFSGTNYEQYF. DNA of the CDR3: TGTGCCAGCAGCCTCTTTTCGGGGACCAATTACGAGCAGTACTTC.